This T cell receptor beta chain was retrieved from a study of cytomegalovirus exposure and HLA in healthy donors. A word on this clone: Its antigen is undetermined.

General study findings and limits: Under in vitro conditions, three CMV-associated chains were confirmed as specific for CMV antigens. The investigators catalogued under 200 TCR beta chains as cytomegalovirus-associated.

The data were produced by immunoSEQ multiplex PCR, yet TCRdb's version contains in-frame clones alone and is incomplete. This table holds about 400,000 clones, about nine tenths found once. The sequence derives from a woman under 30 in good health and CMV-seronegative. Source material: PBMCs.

CDR3 DNA sequence: TGTGCCAGCAGCTCACCAAGGGGGAGCAACCGGGAGCTGTTTTTT. Protein product: CASSSPRGSNRELFF. The V and J genes are TRBV11-2 and TRBJ2-2; TRBD1 might be the D (6 bases). Trimming left V 4 bases short and J 9 bases short, with 18 bases between. CDR1 and CDR2 from the germline V gene are SGHAT and FQNNGV. The CDR3 is 15 residues long.